This TCR beta chain was profiled in a study of blood T cell repertoires in COVID-19 (dated by TCRdb to the early 2020s). With regard to the full study: Samples from collaborators originated in the United States, Italy and Spain and spanned both the acute and convalescent phases of COVID-19. Deeply sampled blood TCRbeta repertoires from subjects exposed to, actively infected with, or recovered from COVID-19 were included in the dataset. A de-identified subject ID, COVID-19 status, age in years and sex were almost always included in the sample metadata. A freely available public database, intended as a resource for researchers studying the immune response to SARS-CoV-2, is where the repertoires were released. Samples were obtained from the ongoing ImmuneRACE study (first 160 participants) and from some 1,200 subjects provided by 6 global collaborators. Where HLA class I and class II types were available, the types were taken from metadata supplied by the sample provider, not from assay-based typing. The material from the prospective study consisted of cDNA or gDNA derived from T cells, B-cell-depleted T cells, or PBMCs.

In Seattle, one collaborating source enrolled patients while the infection was active and tracked those patients longitudinally over the course of disease. Collaborating institutions collected whole blood in K2EDTA tubes following their own protocols. Collaborator samples were shipped for TCRbeta analysis as frozen whole blood, isolated PBMCs, or DNA extracted from either sample type. Measured from the cysteine to the phenylalanine, the CDR3 is 17 residues long. The retained sequence is limited to the CDR3, 51 bases, with the frame set at the first base. Germline trimming: 0 bases from V, 4 bases from J; junction bases outside gene matches: 10. CDR1 WSHSY and CDR2 SAAADI are derived from the germline V gene. TCRbeta CDR3 regions were amplified from genomic DNA using the immunoSEQ Assay, a bias-controlled multiplex PCR. The authors processed their data as follows. Within the assay, amplification of reference gene primers was used to estimate how many nucleated cells each sample contained. Sequence reads were collapsed and filtered to measure the absolute abundance of every unique TCRbeta CDR3 rearrangement. For each sample, productive Simpson clonality was calculated by taking the square root of Simpson's diversity index across productive rearrangements. TCRdb carries this immuneACCESS record with in-frame sequences only. Its versions omit some clonotypes, under half of them owing to an unresolved V gene in the studies checked, with the rest unexplained. That table is the source of V, J and clone size, and D and trimming were worked out from the DNA. The sample table holds about 200,000 clones, of which roughly four fifths were seen once. 7.8% of the sample lies in the top ten.

What the work shows at the level of the full study, not this receptor alone: The amount of clinical and demographic metadata varied by source and participant and was provided uncurated.

Points on this clone: Its target antigen remains unknown. No per-base quality is available; no much larger clone lies one base away.

This sequence was found in a woman of 80 years or more with COVID-19, enrolled during active disease. The chain couples TRBV10-2 to TRBJ1-2; TRBD1 matches 8 bases in the middle. The sample consisted of peripheral blood. The nucleotide sequence is given as TGCGCCAGCAGTGAGTCTGGGGAGGGACAGGTCCTCTATGGCTACACCTTC. This sequence encodes CASSESGEGQVLYGYTF.